This is a list of T cell receptor beta chains from one sample in a study of blood T cells in healthy people across ages. TCRdb redid the calling of the 5' RACE reads with MiXCR, one entry per CDR3 protein. In the table there are 850,000 to 1,000,000 distinct CDR3 sequences, about 48% of which are singletons. The sequenced sample consisted of blood. The receptors shown here come from a man younger than 40 in good health. CDR3s include the opening cysteine and the closing phenylalanine or tryptophan. Fields, in order: J gene, V gene, CDR3 protein.

J gene: TRBJ2-5
V gene: TRBV7-9
CDR3 protein: CASAPRGLETQYF

J gene: TRBJ2-3
V gene: TRBV6-1
CDR3 protein: CASSERQQKRWDTQYF

J gene: TRBJ2-7
V gene: TRBV6-6
CDR3 protein: CASSPGTRGVQYF

J gene: TRBJ2-6
V gene: TRBV27
CDR3 protein: CASSTHGETGYSGANVLTF

J gene: TRBJ1-1
V gene: TRBV9
CDR3 protein: CASSENPREAFF

J gene: TRBJ2-7
V gene: TRBV20-1
CDR3 protein: CSAGGLAGGRYPYEQYF

J gene: TRBJ1-1
V gene: TRBV4-1
CDR3 protein: CASSQVGQTREAFF

J gene: TRBJ1-5
V gene: TRBV2
CDR3 protein: CASRRGYSNQPQHF

J gene: TRBJ1-6
V gene: TRBV10-3
CDR3 protein: CAISESGGNSPLHF

J gene: TRBJ1-5
V gene: TRBV7-8
CDR3 protein: CASSHSIYSNQPQHF

J gene: TRBJ2-5
V gene: TRBV12-3/TRBV12-4
CDR3 protein: CASALSSGGETQYF

J gene: TRBJ2-4
V gene: TRBV4-2
CDR3 protein: CASSPQSGAKNIQYF

J gene: TRBJ1-2
V gene: TRBV4-2
CDR3 protein: CASSQDEGVAYGYTF

J gene: TRBJ2-1
V gene: TRBV20-1
CDR3 protein: CSARDTLRGGHEQFF

J gene: TRBJ2-7
V gene: TRBV18
CDR3 protein: CASSPLVAAPYEQYF

J gene: TRBJ1-6
V gene: TRBV4-3
CDR3 protein: CASSGGRYNSPLHF

J gene: TRBJ2-1
V gene: TRBV29-1
CDR3 protein: CSVVGRGTPEQFF

J gene: TRBJ1-1
V gene: TRBV28
CDR3 protein: CASSLPLGAGVYTEAFF

J gene: TRBJ2-7
V gene: TRBV12-3/TRBV12-4
CDR3 protein: CASSLWISEQYF